This T cell receptor (beta chain) was recorded in a study of CD8+CD57+ T cells in acquired aplastic anemia. As for this clonotype: The CDR3 does not end in the conserved phenylalanine or tryptophan, so this is likely a read error.

Profiles of TCR beta VDJ and CDR3 were generated from a genomic DNA template. TCRdb re-analysed the reads in MiXCR, keeping a single row per CDR3 protein. Of about 80,000 distinct CDR3 sequences in the sample, about 45% are singletons; the top ten hold 66%. This TCR derives from a human donor in good health, serving as a control. Material for sequencing was sorted CD4+, CD8+, or CD8+CD57+ T cells (not recorded which) from PBMCs.

CDR3 amino acids: CASSLEASFDTQYL. The CDR3 bases are TGCGCCAGCAGCTTGGAGGCTAGCTTCGATACGCAGTATTTA. V usage is TRBV5-1 and J usage is TRBJ2-3, with a possible D match to TRBD2 (5 bases). V was cut by 0 bases and J by 6 bases, with 11 bases left in between. The CDR3 consists of 14 residues. The V gene's germline CDR1 is SGHRS and CDR2 YFSETQ.